This T cell receptor beta chain was recovered during a study of blood T cell repertoires in COVID-19. The CDR3 totals 16 residues. After removal of 3 bases from V and 4 bases from J, the junction contained 5 bases not matched to a gene. Per the germline V gene, CDR1 is KGHDR and CDR2 is SFDVKD. Repertoires were generated with immunoSEQ multiplex PCR, while TCRdb's copy carries only in-frame clones and drops some. The table shows fewer than 700,000 clones, with roughly nine tenths occurring only once. Enrolled during active infection, Seattle patients were then followed longitudinally. The material sequenced was peripheral blood. The genes are TRBV24-1 and TRBJ2-1; 10 bases line up with TRBD1. The source of this sequence is a woman in her forties or fifties with COVID-19, enrolled during active disease. The CDR3 region is CATSDPGDRGYNEQFF. As DNA, the CDR3 is TGTGCCACCAGTGATCCAGGGGACAGGGGTTACAATGAGCAGTTCTTC.